The next 15 T cell receptor beta chains were all read from a single sample in a study of cytomegalovirus exposure and HLA in healthy donors. Vbeta (60) and Jbeta (13) primers were used in the PCR. The data were produced by immunoSEQ multiplex PCR, yet TCRdb's version contains in-frame clones alone and is incomplete. The table includes about 150,000 clones, about 80% detected once. Material: PBMCs. These receptors were collected from a young man in good health and CMV-seropositive.

V usage is TRBV28 and J usage is TRBJ2-1; TRBD2 agrees at 9 bases. This CDR3 comprises 15 residues. V was clipped by 3 bases and J by 8 bases; unmatched bases: 8. Germline V CDR1 and CDR2: MDHEN, SYDVKM. The CDR3 region has the DNA TGTGCCAGCAGTTTTAGTAGCGGGAGTCCCCATGAGCAGTTCTTC. Its translation is CASSFSSGSPHEQFF.

The chain couples TRBV19 to TRBJ2-1; tentative D call: TRBD2 (6 bases). The CDR3 spans 15 residues. Trimming cost V 6 bases and J 7 bases, with 19 bases left between them. CDR1 is LNHDA and CDR2 is SQIVND in the germline V gene (reference sequence). CDR3 nucleotide sequence: TGTGCCAGTAGACCCAGGTTGGAGGCGGGAAATGAGCAGTTCTTC. Translating it yields CASRPRLEAGNEQFF.

The J gene is TRBJ1-5, the V gene TRBV7-8; 7 nucleotides align to TRBD1. Per germline, CDR1 SGHVS and CDR2 FQNEAQ. The V gene end was trimmed by 3 bases and the J gene end by 3 bases; junction bases not matched to a gene: 8. The CDR3 has 16 amino acids. CDR3 DNA: TGTGCCAGCAGCTTTGTGAGGGACAGAGTCAATCAGCCCCAGCATTTT. It yields the protein CASSFVRDRVNQPQHF.

The chain carries TRBV9 and TRBJ2-5; D is possibly TRBD2 (6 bases). From germline, CDR1 is SGDLS and CDR2 YYNGEE. The CDR3 covers 15 residues. Trimming took 0 bases from V and 11 from J, leaving 20 bases between them. The CDR3 protein is CASSVDPTVGGEQYF. The CDR3 coding sequence is TGTGCCAGCAGCGTAGACCCCACGGTAGGAGGGGAGCAGTACTTC.

V is TRBV28 and J is TRBJ2-5; 11 bases align to TRBD1. Germline V lookup: CDR1 MDHEN, CDR2 SYDVKM. The junction had 8 bases not matched to a gene; V was cut back by 3 bases and J by 5 bases. The CDR3 spans 16 residues. CDR3 nucleotides: TGTGCCAGCAGTTTTGGGGACAGGGGGGTTCTTGAGACCCAGTACTTC. This encodes CASSFGDRGVLETQYF. Based on the CDR3 plus reference TRBV28 and TRBJ2-5, the full variable domain is DVKVTQSSRYLVKRTGEKVFLECVQDMDHENMFWYRQDPGLGLRLIYFSYDVKMKEKGDIPEGYSVSREKKERFSLILESASTNQTSMYLCASSFGDRGVLETQYFGPGTRLLVL.

J is TRBJ1-6 and V is TRBV5-1; no firm D call. Germline values: CDR1 SGHRS, CDR2 YFSETQ. Trimming cost V 4 bases and J 7 bases, with 15 bases left between them. This CDR3 contains 15 residues. The CDR3 nucleotides read TGCGCCAGCAGCCCGGAAGTCGGGAGCAATTCACCCCTCCACTTT. This translates into CASSPEVGSNSPLHF.

This clone occurred a few times. The chain has TRBV4-2 and TRBJ2-2; 7 bases align to TRBD2. The CDR3 sequence is 18 residues long. CDR1 is LGHNA and CDR2 is YNFKEQ in the germline V gene. V lost 0 bases, J lost 5 bases, and 12 bases stayed unmatched. In DNA, the CDR3 is TGTGCCAGCAGCCAAGACGGGTTGAGAGACGGGGGGACCGGGGAGCTGTTTTTT. Translating it yields CASSQDGLRDGGTGELFF.

This chain uses TRBV28 with TRBJ2-1; 8 bases match TRBD1. J lost 4 bases, V lost 4 bases, and 6 bases had no gene match. There are 15 residues in the CDR3. Looked up from germline, CDR1 is MDHEN and CDR2 is SYDVKM. The DNA of the CDR3 is TGTGCCAGCAGTTCCGGCGGGACAGGTTACAATGAGCAGTTCTTC. Its protein product is CASSSGGTGYNEQFF.

This chain joins TRBV7-9 and TRBJ2-3, with TRBD2 matching 14 bases. The junction had 18 bases not matched to a gene; V was cut back by 8 bases and J by 5 bases. Germline V CDR1 and CDR2: SEHNR, FQNEAQ (reference sequence). The CDR3 has 19 amino acids. The CDR3 nucleotides read TGTGCCAGCTCGCTCCCCTCTGGGACTAGCGGGAGAGTAGAAGATACGCAGTATTTT. Translated: CASSLPSGTSGRVEDTQYF.

The chain employs TRBV6-1 and TRBJ2-7, with no clear D. This CDR3 is built from 15 residues. Germline CDR1 MNHNS, CDR2 SASEGT. Trimming stripped 0 bases from V and 2 bases from J, with 11 bases between. The CDR3 sequence is CASSEASWAPYEQYF. The CDR3 nucleotides read TGTGCCAGCAGTGAAGCTTCATGGGCCCCCTACGAGCAGTACTTC.

The rearrangement links TRBV28 to TRBJ2-3; possible D gene TRBD2, 6 bases. CDR1 is MDHEN and CDR2 is SYDVKM in the germline V gene. Trimming removed 1 base at V and 1 base at J, with 6 bases between. The CDR3 runs to 14 residues. The CDR3: CASSLSSGTDTQYF. CDR3 in DNA: TGTGCCAGCAGTTTATCTAGCGGCACAGATACGCAGTATTTT.

J is TRBJ2-2 and V is TRBV6-6; TRBD1 aligns across 10 bases. Losses at the gene ends were 4 bases for V and 2 bases for J; bases not matched to a gene: 4. The CDR3 covers 16 residues. Germline values: CDR1 MNHNY, CDR2 SVGAGI (reference sequence). CDR3 sequence: CASSSRDRGNTGELFF. DNA of the CDR3: TGTGCCAGCAGTTCGAGGGACAGGGGAAACACCGGGGAGCTGTTTTTT.

The chain combines TRBV5-4 with TRBJ1-4; D is undetermined. The germline gives CDR1 SGHNT, CDR2 YYREEE (reference sequence). The CDR3 is 14 amino acids. Trimming left V 3 bases short and J 0 bases short, with 6 bases between. The CDR3 loop is CASSSEATNEKLFF. The CDR3 coding sequence is TGTGCCAGCAGCTCAGAAGCAACTAATGAAAAACTGTTTTTT.

V and J are TRBV7-3 and TRBJ2-1; 7 nucleotides line up with TRBD2. Germline assignment: CDR1 SGHTA and CDR2 FQGTGA. The CDR3 sequence is 16 residues long. Trimming cost V 5 bases and J 4 bases; bases outside gene matches: 11. CDR3 bases: TGTGCCAGCAGCCTATCCTCGGGACTACAGTACAATGAGCAGTTCTTC. Its protein product is CASSLSSGLQYNEQFF.

V gene TRBV5-4 combines with J gene TRBJ2-3, with TRBD1 matching 7 bases. V lost 4 bases, J lost 6 bases, and 8 bases stayed unmatched. CDR1 SGHNT and CDR2 YYREEE come from the germline V gene (reference sequence). The CDR3 is 14 residues long. The CDR3 region is CASSIHRGEDTQYF. The CDR3 nucleotides read TGTGCCAGCAGCATCCACAGGGGAGAGGATACGCAGTATTTT.